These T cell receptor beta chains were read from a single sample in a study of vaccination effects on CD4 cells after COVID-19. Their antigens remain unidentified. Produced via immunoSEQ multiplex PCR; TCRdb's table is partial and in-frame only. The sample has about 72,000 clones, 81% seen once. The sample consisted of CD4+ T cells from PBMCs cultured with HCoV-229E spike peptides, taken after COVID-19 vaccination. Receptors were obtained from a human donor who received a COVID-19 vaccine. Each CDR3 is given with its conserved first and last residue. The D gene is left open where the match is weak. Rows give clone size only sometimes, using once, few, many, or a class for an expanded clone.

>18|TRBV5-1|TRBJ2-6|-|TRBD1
CASSLAGQGISGANVLTF
TGCGCCAGCAGTTTAGCAGGACAGGGAATTTCTGGGGCCAACGTCCTGACTTTC
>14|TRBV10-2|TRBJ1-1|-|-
CASSDGGLGTEAFF
TGCGCCAGCAGTGACGGGGGATTGGGCACTGAAGCTTTCTTT
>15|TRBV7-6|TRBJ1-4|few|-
CASSSQGPPNEKLFF
TGTGCCAGCAGCTCGCAGGGGCCACCTAATGAAAAACTGTTTTTT
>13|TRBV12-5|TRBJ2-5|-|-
CASGWGAVETQYF
TGTGCTAGTGGTTGGGGGGCCGTAGAGACCCAGTACTTC
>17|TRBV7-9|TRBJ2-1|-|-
CASSFRRGRTSYNEQFF
TGTGCCAGCAGCTTTAGACGGGGTCGTACGTCCTACAATGAGCAGTTCTTC
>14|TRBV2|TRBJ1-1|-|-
CASSEMATVNEAFF
TGTGCCAGCAGTGAAATGGCGACAGTAAACGAAGCTTTCTTT
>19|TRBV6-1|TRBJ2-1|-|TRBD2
CASSEVGGGAVRSYNEQFF
TGTGCCAGCAGTGAAGTGGGCGGGGGGGCTGTCCGTTCCTACAATGAGCAGTTCTTC
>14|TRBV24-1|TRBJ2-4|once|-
CATSDFEVGNIQYF
TGTGCCACCAGTGATTTCGAGGTGGGGAACATTCAGTACTTC
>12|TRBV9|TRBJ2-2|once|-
CASSANTGELFF
TGTGCCAGCAGCGCCAACACCGGGGAGCTGTTTTTT
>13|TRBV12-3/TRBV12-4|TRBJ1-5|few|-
CASSIQGYQPQHF
TGTGCCAGCAGTATACAGGGTTACCAGCCCCAGCATTTT
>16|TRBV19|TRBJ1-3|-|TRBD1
CASSSFTGGSGNTIYF
TGTGCCAGTAGTTCGTTTACAGGGGGCTCTGGAAACACCATATATTTT
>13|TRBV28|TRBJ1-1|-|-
CASSLFDGSQAFF
TGTGCCAGCAGTTTGTTCGATGGAAGCCAAGCTTTCTTT
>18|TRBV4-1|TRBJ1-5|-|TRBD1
CASSLNPGQGWGNQPQHF
TGCGCCAGCAGCCTCAACCCGGGACAGGGGTGGGGCAATCAGCCCCAGCATTTT
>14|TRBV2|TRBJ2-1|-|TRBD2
CASSVSGGLKGQFF
TGTGCCAGCAGTGTTAGCGGGGGCCTTAAGGGGCAGTTCTTC
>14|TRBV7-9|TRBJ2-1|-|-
CASSLMGRYNEQFF
TGTGCCAGCAGCTTAATGGGACGGTACAATGAGCAGTTCTTC
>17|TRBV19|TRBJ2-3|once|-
CASSPYPGQGLVDTQYF
TGTGCCAGTAGTCCCTACCCAGGACAGGGACTAGTAGATACGCAGTATTTT
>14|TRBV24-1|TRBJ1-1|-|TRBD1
CATSDTDREHEAFF
TGTGCCACCAGTGACACCGACAGGGAACATGAAGCTTTCTTT
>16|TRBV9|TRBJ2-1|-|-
CASSALGGAAYNEQFF
TGTGCCAGCAGCGCACTAGGGGGGGCTGCATACAATGAGCAGTTCTTC
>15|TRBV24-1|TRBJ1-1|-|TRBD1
CATSEHGTGRVRAFF
TGTGCCACCAGTGAACATGGGACAGGGAGGGTGAGGGCTTTCTTT
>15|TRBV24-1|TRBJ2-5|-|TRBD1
CATSDPGTAQETQYF
TGTGCCACCAGTGACCCGGGGACAGCCCAAGAGACCCAGTACTTC
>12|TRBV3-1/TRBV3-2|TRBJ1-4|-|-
CASSPLEGKLFF
TGTGCCAGCAGCCCCCTCGAGGGGAAACTGTTTTTT
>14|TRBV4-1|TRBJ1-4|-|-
CASSRESPRGKLFF
TGCGCCAGCAGCCGAGAAAGTCCCCGTGGGAAACTGTTTTTT
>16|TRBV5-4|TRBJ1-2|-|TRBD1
CASSPPDRDGLWGYTF
TGTGCCAGCAGCCCTCCCGACAGGGATGGTTTGTGGGGCTACACCTTC
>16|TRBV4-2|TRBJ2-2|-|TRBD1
CASSQQVQGSTGELFF
TGTGCCAGCAGCCAACAGGTACAGGGGTCCACCGGGGAGCTGTTTTTT
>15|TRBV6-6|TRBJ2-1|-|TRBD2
CASRALAGGQDEQFF
TGTGCCAGCAGAGCCCTAGCGGGGGGGCAGGATGAGCAGTTCTTC
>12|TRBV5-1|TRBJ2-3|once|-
CASTYGSNTQYF
TGCGCCAGCACGTATGGGAGCAATACGCAGTATTTT
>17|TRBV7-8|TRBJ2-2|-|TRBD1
CASSPGAGQGYSGELFF
TGTGCCAGCAGCCCAGGCGCGGGACAGGGGTATAGCGGGGAGCTGTTTTTT
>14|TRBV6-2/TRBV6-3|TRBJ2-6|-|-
CASSGTTGANVLTF
TGTGCCAGCAGCGGGACAACTGGGGCCAACGTCCTGACTTTC
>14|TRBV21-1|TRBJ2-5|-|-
CASSKAICQETQYF
TGTGCCAGCAGCAAAGCGATATGTCAAGAGACCCAGTACTTC
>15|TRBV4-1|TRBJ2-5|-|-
CASSRNRDNQETQYF
TGCGCCAGCAGCCGGAACCGGGACAACCAAGAGACCCAGTACTTC
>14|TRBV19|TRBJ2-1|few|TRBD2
CASSIRTSSNEQFF
TGTGCCAGTAGTATCCGGACTAGTTCCAATGAGCAGTTCTTC
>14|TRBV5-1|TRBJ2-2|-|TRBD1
CASSWNRGTGELFF
TGCGCCAGCAGTTGGAACAGGGGAACGGGGGAGCTGTTTTTT